The sample holds one count of the clone carrying this TCR beta chain. The data originate from a study of blood T cell repertoires in COVID-19. Study-wide background: The samples span acute and convalescent COVID-19 from the United States, Italy and Spain. PBMCs, B-cell-depleted T cells, or T cells provided the cDNA or gDNA that made up the material.

In the original workflow: For nucleated cells, counts were estimated from reference gene primer amplification. Profiling relied on immunoSEQ multiplex PCR, and the TCRdb table lists in-frame clones only, not all of them. V, J and clone size reflect that table, while D and trimming were determined from the DNA. The top ten hold around 40% of the sample, which has 30,000 to 35,000 clones, around 87% seen once. Looked up from germline, CDR1 is LGHNA and CDR2 is YSLEER. CDR3 size: 14 residues. Trimming removed 0 bases from V and 4 bases from J, with 9 bases in between. The chain combines TRBV4-3 with TRBJ1-1; unclear D gene. Material: peripheral blood. The TCR comes from a human donor in a cohort sampled during active COVID-19. DNA of the CDR3: TGCGCCAGCAGCCAAGACAGTCTCAGCACTGAAGCTTTCTTT. This sequence encodes CASSQDSLSTEAFF.